This T cell receptor beta chain was documented in a study of vaccination effects on CD4 cells after COVID-19. About the research overall: Ahead of sequencing, the ViraFEST assay grew antigen-specific CD4+ T cells using viral peptide pools. Culturing of 1.5 million to 2 million PBMC per well took place with about 9.4 IU/ml IL-2 and around 10 ug/ml peptides.

The method was immunoSEQ multiplex PCR; TCRdb's version includes in-frame clones alone and lacks a portion of them. The sample includes 50,000 to 70,000 clones, more than 60% of them seen just once. Cultured cells yielded isolated CD4+ T cells after 10 days. Sometime from March through December 2020, the person acquired a SARS-CoV-2 infection that PCR confirmed. Days 3 and 7 saw half the medium replaced with IL-2 medium. Comment on this clone: Antigen: not known.

Germline lookup yields CDR1 SGHRS and CDR2 YFSETQ. The CDR3 extends over 14 amino acids. With 0 bases removed from V and 8 bases from J, the gap between germline ends came to 11 bases. The sample in question was CD4+ T cells from PBMCs cultured without peptide, obtained before COVID-19 vaccination. The sequence derives from a human donor who had a prior SARS-CoV-2 infection. This chain joins TRBV5-1 and TRBJ1-4, with D possibly being TRBD1 (5 bases). CDR3 region: CASSLEGTNEKLFF. The CDR3 DNA is TGCGCCAGCAGCTTGGAAGGGACGAACGAAAAACTGTTTTTT.